The T cell receptor (beta chain) under discussion was sequenced for a study of T-cell memory formation after mild COVID-19. Study results and limitations: Clones that contracted from day 15 to 85 were balanced CD4/CD8, while later expanders leaned CD4+.

Using its own MiXCR run on the 5' RACE reads, TCRdb lists one record per CDR3 protein. The sample records 180,000 or so distinct CDR3 sequences, around 10% being singletons. The germline CDR1 and CDR2 sequences are MNHNY and SVGAGI (reference sequence). V was pared by 6 bases and J by 0 bases, with 4 bases of the junction left unmatched. This CDR3 spans 16 amino acids. In this sample, this clonotype turned up a few times. Its matching antigen is unknown. The chain combines TRBV6-6 with TRBJ2-3; 12 bases are a match to TRBD2. The clonotype was recovered from a man aged 18 to 29 who had mild COVID-19 (a few samples of this study predate the infection). Cell type and time point are not known. What was sequenced was PBMCs or a T cell subset sorted from them (not recorded which). The CDR3 nucleotides are TGTGCCAGCAGGCCGACTAGCGGGGGCAGCACAGATACGCAGTATTTT. This gives the protein CASRPTSGGSTDTQYF.